This TCR beta chain was documented in a study of blood T cell repertoires in COVID-19. About the research overall: The United States, Italy and Spain provided the acute and convalescent COVID-19 samples.

With V trimmed by 6 bases and J by 7 bases, 10 bases remained unmatched. The CDR3 contains 14 residues. The germline V gene encodes CDR1 SQVTM and CDR2 ANQGSEA. Only in-frame clones appear in the TCRdb table, and some are missing; sequencing was by immunoSEQ multiplex PCR. Here the sample spans some 200,000 clones, approximately 80% being singletons. The sequencing input was peripheral blood. The chain combines TRBV29-1 with TRBJ2-3; 10 nucleotides match TRBD2. The receptor comes from an elderly woman with COVID-19, enrolled during active disease. CDR3 sequence (DNA): TGCAGCGTACAGACTAGCGGGTTGGGCAATACGCAGTATTTT. This codes for CSVQTSGLGNTQYF.